This T cell receptor (gamma chain) comes out of a study of γδ T cells in repeated Plasmodium falciparum infection. Study-level results: Compared with Australian children, Malian Vdelta2-negative repertoires seemed more clonal, less diverse, less shared.

The CDR3 totals 13 residues. Germline values: CDR1 VTNTFY, CDR2 YDVSTARD (reference sequence). V was clipped by 0 bases and J by 12 bases; unmatched bases: 11. This clone was counted ten times or more. Its specificity is not known. Gammadelta T cells were flow-sorted from PBMC into Vgamma9/Vdelta2+ and Vdelta2-negative populations for bulk analysis. TCRdb reapplied CATT to the multiplex PCR reads. The data contain about 30,000 gamma-chain clones, under 1.5% of them seen just once; the ten biggest clones take up 15% to 20%. V usage is TRGV3 and J usage is TRGJ1 or TRGJ2. The specimen was gamma-delta T cells from blood. The source is a pool of human donors (malaria-infected and uninfected, not separated). The CDR3 loop is CATWDRPAVGKLF. In DNA form, the CDR3 reads TGTGCCACCTGGGACAGGCCAGCGGTAGGGAAACTCTTT.